This is a list of T cell receptor beta chains from one sample in a study of post-analysis software for immune sequencing data. In TCRdb, the PCR reads were re-called with MiXCR into one record per CDR3 protein. Here the sample spans hundreds of thousands of distinct CDR3 sequences, roughly 30% being singletons. Material: blood. The source is a girl aged 10 to 17 with multiple sclerosis. CDR3s include the opening cysteine and the closing phenylalanine or tryptophan. A D gene is named only where the DNA matches it firmly. Expanded clones get a size class; other rows say once, few or many, or leave the size out.

>TRBJ2-7|many|TRBV20-1|TRBD2|14
TGCAGTGCTAGGTCTAGCGGGAGTGTTTACGAGCAGTACTTC
CSARSSGSVYEQYF
>TRBJ1-2|few|TRBV29-1|.|13
TGCAGCGTGGGGGGCGGGGAGTTCTATGGCTACACCTTC
CSVGGGEFYGYTF
>TRBJ1-5|few|TRBV6-6|.|14
TGTGCCAGCAGTATAGGCAGAAGCAATCAGCCCCAGCATTTT
CASSIGRSNQPQHF
>TRBJ2-7|.|TRBV24-1|.|13
TGTGCCACCAGTGATTCCCGTGAGGACGAGCAGTACTTC
CATSDSREDEQYF
>TRBJ2-7|.|TRBV3-1|TRBD2|13
TGTGCCAGCAGCCGATCGGGAGGGGGCGAGCAGTACTTC
CASSRSGGGEQYF
>TRBJ1-4|few|TRBV10-1|.|14
TGCGCCAGCAGTCCCGGTGAACGCGGGGAAAAACTGTTTTTT
CASSPGERGEKLFF
>TRBJ1-2|few|TRBV27|TRBD1|15
TGTGCCAGCAGTTTAAGGGGACAGTCGAACTATGGCTACACCTTC
CASSLRGQSNYGYTF
>TRBJ1-6|many|TRBV7-2|.|15
TGTGCCAGCAGCCCCGCGGACAGAAGCTATTCACCCCTCCACTTT
CASSPADRSYSPLHF
>TRBJ1-1|.|TRBV4-1|TRBD1|15
TGCGCCAGCAGCCAACGACAGGGGGCCGACACTGAAGCTTTCTTT
CASSQRQGADTEAFF
>TRBJ2-7|few|TRBV5-1|TRBD1|15
TGCGCCAGCAGGGCGACCGGGACAGGCGTCTACGAGCAGTACTTC
CASRATGTGVYEQYF
>TRBJ2-7|.|TRBV4-3|TRBD1|16
TGCGCCAGCAGCCAGTATACCGGGACAGGTGGTGGCGAGCAGTACTTC
CASSQYTGTGGGEQYF
>TRBJ2-7|few|TRBV28|TRBD2|14
TGTGCCAGCAGTTTAGAGCGGGAGTACTACGAGCAGTACTTC
CASSLEREYYEQYF
>TRBJ2-7|.|TRBV5-5|TRBD1|15
TGTGCCAGCAGCAGAGACGGGACAGGGCCCTACGAGCAGTACTTC
CASSRDGTGPYEQYF
>TRBJ2-3|.|TRBV10-3|.|15
TGTGCCATCAGTGAGTCTGGGGAAATCACAGATACGCAGTATTTT
CAISESGEITDTQYF
>TRBJ2-3|.|TRBV29-1|TRBD2|13
TGCAGCGTTCCGGCGGGGGGGCTTTGGACGCAGTATTTT
CSVPAGGLWTQYF
>TRBJ2-3|.|TRBV6-2/TRBV6-3|.|13
TGTGCCAGCAGTTGGATGATTACAGATACGCAGTATTTT
CASSWMITDTQYF
>TRBJ2-1|.|TRBV20-1|.|18
TGCAGTGCCCCACCCGCCCTGGGCCGGGACATGCGTCACAATGAGCAGTTCTTC
CSAPPALGRDMRHNEQFF
>TRBJ1-5|.|TRBV4-3|.|15
TGCGCCAGCAGCCAAGACGGGGGGGACGATCAGCCCCAGCATTTT
CASSQDGGDDQPQHF
>TRBJ2-1|many|TRBV5-6|TRBD1|11
TGTGCCAGCACGACAGGGTCTGAGCAGTTCTTC
CASTTGSEQFF
>TRBJ2-7|few|TRBV7-2|TRBD1|15
TGTGCCAGCAGCCCCCGGACTGGGACAGGCTACGAGCAGTACTTC
CASSPRTGTGYEQYF
>TRBJ1-4|once|TRBV5-6|TRBD1|16
TGTGCCAGCAGCTCTACATCCGACAGGGCCAATGAAAAACCGTTTTTT
CASSSTSDRANEKPFF
>TRBJ1-2|.|TRBV7-2|TRBD1|14
TGTGCCAGCAGCAATATGGGACAGGGGGTCGGCTACACCTTC
CASSNMGQGVGYTF